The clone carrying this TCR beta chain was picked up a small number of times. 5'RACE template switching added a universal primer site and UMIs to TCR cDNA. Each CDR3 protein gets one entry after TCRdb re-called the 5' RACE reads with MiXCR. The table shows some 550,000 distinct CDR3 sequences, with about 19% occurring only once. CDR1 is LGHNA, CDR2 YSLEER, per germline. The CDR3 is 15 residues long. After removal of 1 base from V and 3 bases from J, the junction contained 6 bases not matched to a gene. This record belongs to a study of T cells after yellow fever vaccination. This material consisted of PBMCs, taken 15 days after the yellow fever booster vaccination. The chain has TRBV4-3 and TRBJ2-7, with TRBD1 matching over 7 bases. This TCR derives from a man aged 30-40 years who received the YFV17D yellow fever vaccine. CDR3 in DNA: TGCGCCAGCAGCCAAGTTGAGGGGGCCCACTACGAGCAGTACTTC. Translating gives CASSQVEGAHYEQYF.